Each of the 17 T cell receptor beta chains below was sequenced from the same sample in a study of T cell responses to AZD1222 COVID-19 vaccine. Sequencing was performed with immunoSEQ multiplex PCR; in TCRdb, only in-frame clones are kept and a portion is missing. Of approximately 120,000 clones in the sample, more than 65% were seen once. Sequencing used peripheral blood, obtained 28 days after the second AZD1222 dose. These receptors came from an adult who received the AZD1222 COVID-19 vaccine.

The gene calls are TRBV11-1 and TRBJ2-3; maybe TRBD2 (5 bases). Per the germline V gene, CDR1 is SGHAT and CDR2 is FQDESV (reference sequence). This CDR3 spans 13 amino acids. V lost 6 bases to trimming and J lost 4 bases, with 11 bases between them. In nucleotides, the CDR3 is TGTGCCAGCAGTCAGGACGGGGCAGATACGCAGTATTTT. Protein sequence: CASSQDGADTQYF.

V usage is TRBV6-6 and J usage is TRBJ1-2, with D possibly TRBD1 on 6 matching bases. This CDR3 region has 15 residues. Germline values: CDR1 MNHNY, CDR2 SVGAGI (reference sequence). Trimming removed 4 bases at V and 1 base at J, with 13 bases between. The CDR3 sequence: CASSSGQIYNYGYTF. In DNA form, the CDR3 reads TGTGCCAGCAGTTCAGGACAGATTTATAACTATGGCTACACCTTC.

The chain couples TRBV11-2 to TRBJ2-7; the D call may be TRBD1 or TRBD2 (5 bases each). Trimming took off 4 bases at V and 2 bases at J, with 15 bases between the two ends. This CDR3 is built from 15 residues. The germline V gene has CDR1 SGHAT and CDR2 FQNNGV. CDR3 loop: CASSWDPFGAYEQYF. DNA of the CDR3: TGTGCCAGCAGCTGGGACCCCTTTGGGGCCTACGAGCAGTACTTC.

This clone appeared once. The chain carries TRBV5-1 and TRBJ1-1, with 9 positions matching TRBD1. The V segment lost 4 bases and the J segment 7 bases; nucleotides outside the gene matches: 8. From germline, CDR1 is SGHRS and CDR2 YFSETQ. The CDR3 is 14 residues long. The CDR3 loop is CASSPPGQGLEAFF. CDR3 nucleotides: TGCGCCAGCAGCCCTCCGGGACAGGGACTTGAAGCTTTCTTT.

Regarding this clone: Other nucleotide sequences in the sample specify the same CDR3. The V and J genes are TRBV12-3 or TRBV12-4 and TRBJ1-3; D is undetermined. CDR3 length equals 12 residues. The V gene lost 3 bases and the J gene lost 0 bases, with 0 bases spanning the gap. CDR3 nucleotides: TGTGCCAGCAGTTTCTCTGGAAACACCATATATTTT. Protein product: CASSFSGNTIYF.

V and J are TRBV28 and TRBJ1-1; a possible D gene is TRBD1 (6 bases). The CDR3 is made up of 16 amino acids. Trimming removed 3 bases at V and 1 base at J, with 15 bases between. The V gene's germline CDR1 is MDHEN and CDR2 SYDVKM. CDR3 region: CASSFRTAWTNTEAFF. The CDR3 DNA reads as TGTGCCAGCAGTTTCCGGACAGCCTGGACGAACACTGAAGCTTTCTTT.

The chain carries TRBV4-3 and TRBJ2-3; D remains ambiguous. Trimming cost V 1 base and J 3 bases, with 8 bases left between them. CDR1 and CDR2 (germline): LGHNA, YSLEER. The CDR3 spans 14 residues. This CDR3 reads CASSQVDQTDTQYF. CDR3 bases: TGCGCCAGCAGCCAAGTAGACCAGACAGATACGCAGTATTTT.

The rearrangement links TRBV4-2 to TRBJ2-7, with D possibly matching TRBD1 (6 bases). Between the trimmed V and J ends, which lost 8 bases and 1 base, there was a span of 9 bases. Germline assignment: CDR1 LGHNA and CDR2 YNFKEQ. The CDR3 consists of 12 residues. The CDR3, as DNA: TGTGCCAGCCAGGGGAAATCCTACGAGCAGTACTTC. Translating it yields CASQGKSYEQYF.

V and J are TRBV6-5 and TRBJ2-1; the match to TRBD2 covers 7 bases. V was clipped by 0 bases and J by 1 base; unmatched bases: 3. Germline values: CDR1 MNHEY, CDR2 SVGAGI. The CDR3 loop spans 16 amino acids. In nucleotides, the CDR3 is TGTGCCAGCAGTTACTCTGCGGGGGAGTCCTACAATGAGCAGTTCTTC. Its protein is CASSYSAGESYNEQFF.

V is TRBV11-1 and J is TRBJ1-6; a weak D match, TRBD1 (6 bases). The CDR3 consists of 13 residues. Germline V gene sequence: CDR1 SGHAT, CDR2 FQDESV (reference sequence). Trimming shortened V by 6 bases and J by 7 bases, and 10 bases separated the two germline ends. The CDR3 loop reads CASRWDMNSPLHF. In nucleotides, the CDR3 is TGTGCCAGCAGATGGGACATGAATTCACCCCTCCACTTT. Full variable domain (remainder filled in from reference TRBV11-1 and TRBJ1-6): EAEVAQSPRYKITEKSQAVAFWCDPISGHATLYWYRQILGQGPELLVQFQDESVVDDSQLPKDRFSAERLKGVDSTLKIQPAELGDSAMYLCASRWDMNSPLHFGNGTRLTVT.

This chain joins TRBV6-6 and TRBJ2-7; 11 bases align to TRBD1. Per germline, CDR1 MNHNY and CDR2 SVGAGI (reference sequence). CDR3 length equals 14 residues. Trimming removed 4 bases from V and 13 bases from J; junction bases left unmatched: 12. The CDR3 protein is CASSSLGQGASKYF. CDR3 in DNA: TGTGCCAGCAGTTCCCTTGGACAGGGGGCCAGCAAATACTTC.

This clone is medium-sized (0.01 to 0.1%). The DNA of the CDR3 is TGTGCCAGCAGCTCCCTTACTAGCCTGGCTTTCTATGAGCAGTTCTTC. Its translation is CASSSLTSLAFYEQFF. V and J are TRBV11-2 and TRBJ2-1; perhaps TRBD2 as D (6 bases). Trimming pared 4 bases from V and 8 bases from J, leaving 21 bases between. This CDR3 has 16 residues. Looked up from germline, CDR1 is SGHAT and CDR2 is FQNNGV. Full variable domain (rest looked up from reference TRBV11-2 and TRBJ2-1): EAGVAQSPRYKIIEKRQSVAFWCNPISGHATLYWYQQILGQGPKLLIQFQNNGVVDDSQLPKDRFSAERLKGVDSTLKIQPAKLEDSAVYLCASSSLTSLAFYEQFFGPGTRLTVL.

As to this clone: At one boundary the junction diverges from the germline segment, which might be a read error. The CDR3 bases are TGTGCCACCAGCTGGTATTCCAGGGCGCCCGCAGATACGCAGTATTTT. This sequence encodes CATSWYSRAPADTQYF. J is TRBJ2-3 and V is TRBV3-1 (or the pseudogene TRBV3-2), with D perhaps matching TRBD1 (5 bases). The CDR3 totals 16 residues. Germline V gives CDR1 LGHDT, CDR2 YNNKEL (reference sequence).

V and J are TRBV28 and TRBJ2-7; TRBD1 is a possible D gene (5 bases). This CDR3 is built from 12 residues. CDR1 and CDR2 from the germline V gene are MDHEN and SYDVKM. The V gene lost 4 bases and the J gene lost 3 bases, with 7 bases spanning the gap. CDR3 in amino acids: CASSSGYYEQYF. CDR3 DNA: TGTGCCAGCAGTTCAGGGTACTACGAGCAGTACTTC.

This clone has just a few counts. The CDR3 region is CASSVEGTPYQPQHF. The DNA of the CDR3 is TGTGCCAGCAGCGTAGAAGGGACACCTTATCAGCCCCAGCATTTT. The rearrangement links TRBV9 to TRBJ1-5, with a possible D match to TRBD1 (6 bases). The CDR3 runs 15 residues. V lost 0 bases and J 5 bases, leaving 12 bases between the germline ends. Germline V gene lookup returns CDR1 SGDLS and CDR2 YYNGEE.

The V call is TRBV5-1, the J call TRBJ1-3; unclear D gene. Trimming removed 6 bases at V and 2 bases at J, with 18 bases between. The CDR3 extends over 16 amino acids. CDR1 and CDR2 from the germline V gene are SGHRS and YFSETQ. This CDR3 is CASTGSRAQPGNTIYF. As DNA, the CDR3 is TGCGCCAGCACCGGGTCGCGCGCCCAGCCTGGAAACACCATATATTTT.

This sequence joins TRBV5-5 and TRBJ1-4; no firm D call. The CDR3 has 14 amino acids. V was pared by 1 base and J by 8 bases, with 12 bases between. Germline assignment: CDR1 SGHKS and CDR2 YYEKEE (reference sequence). CDR3 in amino acids: CASSLPGKGEKLFF. The CDR3 DNA sequence: TGTGCCAGCAGCTTGCCCGGGAAAGGGGAAAAACTGTTTTTT.